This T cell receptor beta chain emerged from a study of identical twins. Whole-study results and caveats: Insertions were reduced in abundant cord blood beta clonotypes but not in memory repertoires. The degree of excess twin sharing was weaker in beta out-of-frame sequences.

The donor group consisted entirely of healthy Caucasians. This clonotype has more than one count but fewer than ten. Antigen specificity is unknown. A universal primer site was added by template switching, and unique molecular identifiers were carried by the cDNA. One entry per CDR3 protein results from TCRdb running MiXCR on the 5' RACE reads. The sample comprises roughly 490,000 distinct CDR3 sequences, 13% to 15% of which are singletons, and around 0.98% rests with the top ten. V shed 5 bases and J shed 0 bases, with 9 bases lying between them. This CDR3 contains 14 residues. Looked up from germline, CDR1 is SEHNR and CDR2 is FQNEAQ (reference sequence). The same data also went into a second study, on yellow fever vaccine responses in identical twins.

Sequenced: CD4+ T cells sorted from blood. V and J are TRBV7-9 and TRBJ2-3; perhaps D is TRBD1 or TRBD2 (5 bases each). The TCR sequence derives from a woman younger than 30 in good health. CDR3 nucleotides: TGTGCCAGCAGCCGAGGGGATAGCACAGATACGCAGTATTTT. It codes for CASSRGDSTDTQYF. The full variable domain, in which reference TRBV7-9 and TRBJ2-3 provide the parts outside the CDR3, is DTGVSQNPRHKITKRGQNVTFRCDPISEHNRLYWYRQTLGQGPEFLTYFQNEAQLEKSRLLSDRFSAERPKGSFSTLEIQRTEQGDSAMYLCASSRGDSTDTQYFGPGTRLTVL.